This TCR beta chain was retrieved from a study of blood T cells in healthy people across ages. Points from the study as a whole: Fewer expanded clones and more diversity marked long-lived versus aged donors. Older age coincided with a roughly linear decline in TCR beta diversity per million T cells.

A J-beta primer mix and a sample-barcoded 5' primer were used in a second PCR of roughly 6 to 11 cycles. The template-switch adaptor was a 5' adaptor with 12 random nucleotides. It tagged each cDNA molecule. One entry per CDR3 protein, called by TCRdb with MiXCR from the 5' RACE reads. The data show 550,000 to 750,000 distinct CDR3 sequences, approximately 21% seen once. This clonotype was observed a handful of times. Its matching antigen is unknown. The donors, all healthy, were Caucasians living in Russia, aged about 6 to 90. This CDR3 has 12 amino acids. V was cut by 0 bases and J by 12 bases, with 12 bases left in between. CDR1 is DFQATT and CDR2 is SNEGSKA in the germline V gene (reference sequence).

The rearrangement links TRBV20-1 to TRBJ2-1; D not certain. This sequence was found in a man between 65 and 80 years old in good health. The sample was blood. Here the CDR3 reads CSARDRLGGQFF. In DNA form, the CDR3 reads TGCAGTGCTAGAGACCGTTTGGGCGGGCAGTTCTTC.